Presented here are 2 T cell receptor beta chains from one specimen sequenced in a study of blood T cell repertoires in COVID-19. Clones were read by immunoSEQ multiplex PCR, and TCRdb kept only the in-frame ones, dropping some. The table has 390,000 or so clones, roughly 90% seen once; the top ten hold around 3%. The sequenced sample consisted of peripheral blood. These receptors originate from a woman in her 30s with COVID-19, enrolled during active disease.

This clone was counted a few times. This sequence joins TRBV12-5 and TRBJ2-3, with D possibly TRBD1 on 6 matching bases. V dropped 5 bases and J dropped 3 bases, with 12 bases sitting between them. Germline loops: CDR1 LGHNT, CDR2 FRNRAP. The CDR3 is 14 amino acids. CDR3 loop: CASGPMTGTDTQYF. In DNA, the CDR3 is TGTGCTAGTGGTCCAATGACAGGAACAGATACGCAGTATTTT.

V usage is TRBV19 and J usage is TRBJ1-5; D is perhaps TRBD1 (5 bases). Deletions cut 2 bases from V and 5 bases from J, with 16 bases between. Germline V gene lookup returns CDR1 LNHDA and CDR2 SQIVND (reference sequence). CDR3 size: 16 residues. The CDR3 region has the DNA TGTGCCAGTAGTATAAGTCAGTCAGGGTTCCATCAGCCCCAGCATTTT. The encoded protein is CASSISQSGFHQPQHF.